This TCR beta chain was sequenced during a study of cytomegalovirus exposure and HLA in healthy donors. The protocol was immunoSEQ multiplex PCR, while the TCRdb copy is restricted to in-frame clones and leaves out a portion. The table shows roughly 110,000 clones, with 88% occurring only once. V lost 5 bases, J lost 4 bases, and 14 bases lay in between. The CDR3 sequence is 14 residues long. Germline V gives CDR1 MNHNS, CDR2 SASEGT. Notes on this clone: Antigen specificity is unknown.

General observations from the study: In the roughly 120 validation repertoires, a later analysis found that first-cohort TCR clusters tended to co-occur.

Material for sequencing was PBMCs. The source is a woman aged 18 to 35 in good health and CMV-seropositive. The V gene is TRBV6-1, the J gene TRBJ1-2; D remains ambiguous. CDR3 residues: CASSPGLTGYGYTF. The CDR3 DNA reads TGTGCCAGCAGTCCCGGACTAACCGGCTATGGCTACACCTTC.